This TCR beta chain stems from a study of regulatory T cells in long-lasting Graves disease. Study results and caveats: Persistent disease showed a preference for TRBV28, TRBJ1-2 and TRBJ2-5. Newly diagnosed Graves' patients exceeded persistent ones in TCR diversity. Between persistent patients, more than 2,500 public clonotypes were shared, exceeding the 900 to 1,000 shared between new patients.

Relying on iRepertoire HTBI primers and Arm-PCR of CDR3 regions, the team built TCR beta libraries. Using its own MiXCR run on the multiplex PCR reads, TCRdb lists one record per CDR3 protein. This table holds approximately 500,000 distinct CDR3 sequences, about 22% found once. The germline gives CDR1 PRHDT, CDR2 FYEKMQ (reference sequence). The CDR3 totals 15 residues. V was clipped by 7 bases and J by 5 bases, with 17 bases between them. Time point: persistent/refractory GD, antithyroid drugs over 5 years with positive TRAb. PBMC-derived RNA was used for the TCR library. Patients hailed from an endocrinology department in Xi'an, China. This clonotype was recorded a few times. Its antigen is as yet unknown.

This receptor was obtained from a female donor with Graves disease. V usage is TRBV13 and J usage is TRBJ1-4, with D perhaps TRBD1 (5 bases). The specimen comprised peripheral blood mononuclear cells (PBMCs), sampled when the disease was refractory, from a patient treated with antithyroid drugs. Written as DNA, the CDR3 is TGTGCCAGCACCCTAACTCTGCAGGGAAATGAAAAACTGTTTTTT. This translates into CASTLTLQGNEKLFF.